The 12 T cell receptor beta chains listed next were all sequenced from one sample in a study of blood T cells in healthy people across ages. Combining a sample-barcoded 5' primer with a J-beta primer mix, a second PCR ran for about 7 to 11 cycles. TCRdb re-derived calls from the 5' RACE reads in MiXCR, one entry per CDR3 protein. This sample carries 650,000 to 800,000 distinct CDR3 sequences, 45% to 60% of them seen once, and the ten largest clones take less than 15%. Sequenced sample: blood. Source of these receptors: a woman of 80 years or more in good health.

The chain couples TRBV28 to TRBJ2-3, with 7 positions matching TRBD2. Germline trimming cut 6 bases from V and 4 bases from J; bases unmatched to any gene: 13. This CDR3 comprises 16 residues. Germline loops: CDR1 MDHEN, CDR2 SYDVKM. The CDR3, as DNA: TGTGCCAGCAGACTACGGGGCGGGAGTCAATCAGATACGCAGTATTTT. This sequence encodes CASRLRGGSQSDTQYF.

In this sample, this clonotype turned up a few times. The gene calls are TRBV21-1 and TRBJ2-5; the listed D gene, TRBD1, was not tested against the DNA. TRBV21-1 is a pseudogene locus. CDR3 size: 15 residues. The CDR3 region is CASTLRGRPKETQYF. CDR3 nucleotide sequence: TGTGCCAGCACCCTCCGGGGCAGACCCAAAGAGACCCAGTACTTC.

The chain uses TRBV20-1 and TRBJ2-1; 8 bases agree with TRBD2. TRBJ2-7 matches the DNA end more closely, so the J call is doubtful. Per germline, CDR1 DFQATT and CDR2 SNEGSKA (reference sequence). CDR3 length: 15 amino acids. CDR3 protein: CSASSGTSPYNEQYF. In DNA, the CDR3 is TGCAGTGCGAGTTCCGGGACTAGTCCCTACAATGAGCAGTACTTC.

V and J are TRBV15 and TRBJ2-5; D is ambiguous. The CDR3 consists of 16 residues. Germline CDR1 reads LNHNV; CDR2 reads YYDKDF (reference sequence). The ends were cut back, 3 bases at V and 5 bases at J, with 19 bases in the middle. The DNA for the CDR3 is TGTGCCACCAGCAGTTCTCCGGGCCCGGAACGGGAGACCCAGTACTTC. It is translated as CATSSSPGPERETQYF.

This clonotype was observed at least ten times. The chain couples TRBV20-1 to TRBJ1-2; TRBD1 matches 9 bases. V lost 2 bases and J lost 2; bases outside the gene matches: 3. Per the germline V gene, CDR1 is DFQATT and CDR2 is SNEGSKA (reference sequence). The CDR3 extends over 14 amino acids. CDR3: CSARRTGVNYGYTF. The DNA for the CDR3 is TGCAGTGCTAGAAGGACAGGGGTGAACTATGGCTACACCTTC.

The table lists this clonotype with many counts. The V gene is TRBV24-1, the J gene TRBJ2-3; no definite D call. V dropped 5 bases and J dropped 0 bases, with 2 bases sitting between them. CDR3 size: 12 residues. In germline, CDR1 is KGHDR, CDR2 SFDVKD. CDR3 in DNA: TGTGCCACCAGTGCAAGCACAGATACGCAGTATTTT. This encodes CATSASTDTQYF.

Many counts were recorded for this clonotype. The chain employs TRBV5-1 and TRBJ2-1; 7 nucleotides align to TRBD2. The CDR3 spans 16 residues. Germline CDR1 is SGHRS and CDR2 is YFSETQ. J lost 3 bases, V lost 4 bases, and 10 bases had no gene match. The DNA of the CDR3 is TGCGCCAGCAGCGCACCCGAGAGCGGGGACTACAATGAGCAGTTCTTC. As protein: CASSAPESGDYNEQFF.

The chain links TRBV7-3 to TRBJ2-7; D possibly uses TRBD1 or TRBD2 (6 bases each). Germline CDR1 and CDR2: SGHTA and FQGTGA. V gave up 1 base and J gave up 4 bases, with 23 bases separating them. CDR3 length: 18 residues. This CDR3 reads CASSLRSRGDGRLYEQYF. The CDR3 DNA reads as TGTGCCAGCAGCTTAAGGAGCAGGGGTGATGGGAGGTTGTACGAGCAGTACTTC.

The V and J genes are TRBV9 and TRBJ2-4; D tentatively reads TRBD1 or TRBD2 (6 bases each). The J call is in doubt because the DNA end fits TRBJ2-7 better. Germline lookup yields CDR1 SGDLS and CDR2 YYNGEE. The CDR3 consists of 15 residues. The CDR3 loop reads CASTPGAGKTYEQYF. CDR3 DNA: TGTGCCAGCACCCCGGGGGCAGGGAAAACCTACGAGCAGTACTTC.

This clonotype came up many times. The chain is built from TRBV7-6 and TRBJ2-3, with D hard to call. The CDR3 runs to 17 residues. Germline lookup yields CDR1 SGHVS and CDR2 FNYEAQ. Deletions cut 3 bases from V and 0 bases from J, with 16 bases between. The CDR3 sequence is CASSFEPVPSSTDTQYF. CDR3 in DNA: TGTGCCAGCAGCTTCGAGCCCGTGCCCTCTAGCACAGATACGCAGTATTTT.

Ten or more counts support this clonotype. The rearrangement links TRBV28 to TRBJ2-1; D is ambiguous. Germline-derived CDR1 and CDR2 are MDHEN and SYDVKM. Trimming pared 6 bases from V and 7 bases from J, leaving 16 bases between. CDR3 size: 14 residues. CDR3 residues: CASSAPSQMNEQFF. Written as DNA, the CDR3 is TGTGCCAGCAGCGCACCTTCTCAGATGAATGAGCAGTTCTTC.

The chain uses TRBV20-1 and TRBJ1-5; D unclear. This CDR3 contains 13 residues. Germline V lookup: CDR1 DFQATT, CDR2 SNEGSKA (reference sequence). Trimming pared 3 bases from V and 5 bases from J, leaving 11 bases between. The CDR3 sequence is CSASIPPHQPQHF. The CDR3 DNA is TGCAGTGCTAGCATCCCCCCACATCAGCCCCAGCATTTT.